The 12 T cell receptor beta chains below come from one sample, sequenced in a study of cytomegalovirus exposure and HLA in healthy donors (dated 2017 in TCRdb). Library creation used the immunoSEQ multiplex PCR assay. The table comes from immuneACCESS by way of TCRdb, which keeps in-frame sequences with V and J called. Part of the clones is missing from these tables; in studies checked, under half for an unresolved V gene and the rest for unknown reasons. This sample is represented by roughly 100,000 clones; about 88% of them were singletons. About 1.8% of the sample is in the top ten clones. The sample was PBMCs. The origin of the receptors is a woman aged 18-35 years in good health and CMV-seropositive.

V usage is TRBV4-3 and J usage is TRBJ2-6; a possible D gene is TRBD1 (5 bases). The CDR3 runs to 19 residues. Deletions cut 0 bases from V and 2 bases from J, with 17 bases between. CDR1 is LGHNA, CDR2 YSLEER, per germline. The CDR3 region has the DNA TGCGCCAGCAGCCAAGACCTTACCAGGGTAATTCCTGGGGCCAACGTCCTGACTTTC. Protein: CASSQDLTRVIPGANVLTF.

V usage is TRBV6-5 and J usage is TRBJ1-4; maybe TRBD1 (6 bases). CDR3 length: 14 residues. With 5 bases removed from V and 5 bases from J, the gap between germline ends came to 12 bases. Germline values: CDR1 MNHEY, CDR2 SVGAGI. CDR3 residues: CASSATGLNEKLFF. The DNA for the CDR3 is TGTGCCAGCAGTGCCACAGGGTTGAATGAAAAACTGTTTTTT.

This chain connects TRBV23-1 to TRBJ2-6; the D gene is possibly TRBD1 (6 bases). TRBV23-1 is an ORF; its function is uncertain. The CDR3 sequence is 16 residues long. Trimming removed 3 bases at V and 4 bases at J, with 13 bases between. CDR3 sequence: CASSQCQGSGANVLTF. The DNA of the CDR3 is TGCGCCAGCAGTCAGTGTCAGGGGTCCGGGGCCAACGTCCTGACTTTC.

This chain links TRBV5-4 with TRBJ1-3; perhaps TRBD1 as D (5 bases). Germline CDR1 reads SGHNT; CDR2 reads YYREEE (reference sequence). V was cut by 3 bases and J by 0 bases, with 13 bases left in between. The CDR3 consists of 16 residues. For the CDR3, the DNA is TGTGCCAGCAGCTCCGCAGGGTTGAACTCTGGAAACACCATATATTTT. Residues: CASSSAGLNSGNTIYF.

The rearrangement joins TRBV5-4 to TRBJ1-6, with 7 bases matching TRBD1. Germline V CDR1 and CDR2: SGHNT, YYREEE (reference sequence). The CDR3 is made up of 13 amino acids. Losses at the gene ends were 4 bases for V and 11 bases for J; bases not matched to a gene: 6. This CDR3 reads CASSAFRGAPLHF. CDR3 DNA sequence: TGTGCCAGCAGCGCTTTCAGGGGGGCACCCCTCCACTTT.

In DNA, the CDR3 is TGCAGCGTTGAAGATCCGAGGGGGGGCTCGAACACCGGGGAGCTGTTTTTT. It specifies CSVEDPRGGSNTGELFF. The rearrangement joins TRBV29-1 to TRBJ2-2; D may be TRBD2 (7 bases). The ends were cut back, 0 bases at V and 0 bases at J, with 14 bases in the middle. The CDR3 extends over 17 amino acids. Germline V gives CDR1 SQVTM, CDR2 ANQGSEA.

The chain couples TRBV6-5 to TRBJ1-6; TRBD1 aligns across 7 bases. Germline loops: CDR1 MNHEY, CDR2 SVGAGI. Trimming removed 2 bases from V and 7 bases from J; junction bases left unmatched: 8. The CDR3 runs 16 residues. The CDR3 nucleotides read TGTGCCAGCAGTTACCAACCCGACAGGGAAAATTCACCCCTCCACTTT. Its translation is CASSYQPDRENSPLHF.

This clone was seen only once. The gene calls are TRBV7-6 and TRBJ2-3; weak D call: TRBD1 (5 bases). Trimming pared 1 base from V and 3 bases from J, leaving 8 bases between. Germline V gives CDR1 SGHVS, CDR2 FNYEAQ. The CDR3 covers 14 residues. Written as DNA, the CDR3 is TGTGCCAGCAGCTTAGGGGCAGGGACAGATACGCAGTATTTT. Translating it yields CASSLGAGTDTQYF.

The J gene is TRBJ2-7, the V gene TRBV5-8; D is unresolved. The germline V gene has CDR1 SGHTS and CDR2 YDEGEE. This CDR3 comprises 15 residues. V was trimmed by 1 base and J by 0 bases, leaving 11 bases between them. This CDR3 reads CASSLITEISYEQYF. The CDR3 DNA sequence: TGTGCCAGCAGCTTGATTACAGAAATCTCCTACGAGCAGTACTTC.

The gene calls are TRBV19 and TRBJ1-2; unclear D gene. The CDR3 contains 15 residues. Between the trimmed V and J ends, which lost 0 bases and 2 bases, there was a span of 10 bases. Germline lookup yields CDR1 LNHDA and CDR2 SQIVND (reference sequence). The CDR3 sequence is CASSIDLFRNYGYTF. The CDR3 bases are TGTGCCAGTAGTATAGATCTGTTCAGAAACTATGGCTACACCTTC. The whole variable domain, remainder taken from reference TRBV19 and TRBJ1-2, is DGGITQSPKYLFRKEGQNVTLSCEQNLNHDAMYWYRQDPGQGLRLIYYSQIVNDFQKGDIAEGYSVSREKKESFPLTVTSAQKNPTAFYLCASSIDLFRNYGYTFGSGTRLTVV.

A single count supports this clone. The J gene is TRBJ2-7, the V gene TRBV2, with D possibly TRBD1 on 6 matching bases. Trimming left V 3 bases short and J 0 bases short, with 15 bases between. Germline CDR1 reads SNHLY; CDR2 reads FYNNEI. There are 16 residues in the CDR3. The CDR3: CASSDVGADLSYEQYV. The CDR3 DNA follows: TGTGCCAGCAGTGATGTGGGGGCGGATCTCTCCTACGAGCAGTACGTC.

This chain connects TRBV7-2 to TRBJ1-4, with D tentatively TRBD1 (6 bases). Looked up from germline, CDR1 is SGHTA and CDR2 is FQGNSA. V lost 2 bases and J 7 bases, leaving 14 bases between the germline ends. This CDR3 is 15 amino acids long. In DNA, the CDR3 is TGTGCCAGCAGCTTAACGGGACAAAAAGGTGAAAAACTGTTTTTT. This sequence encodes CASSLTGQKGEKLFF.